Listed below are T cell receptor beta chains from one sample, sequenced in a study of cytomegalovirus exposure and HLA in healthy donors. Profiling relied on immunoSEQ multiplex PCR, and the TCRdb table lists in-frame clones only, not all of them. Of over 35,000 clones in the sample, roughly 93% were seen once. Input material: PBMCs. All receptors come from a man between 18 and 29 years old in good health and CMV-seronegative. Both conserved end residues are part of each CDR3. Fields, in order: clone size, D gene, V gene, J gene, CDR3 DNA, CDR3 protein. A D gene is named only where the DNA matches it firmly. Not every row has a clone size; where given, it reads once, few, many or a size class.

clone_size: NA
d_call: TRBD1
v_call: TRBV27
j_call: TRBJ1-2
cdr3_nt: TGTGCCAGCAGTTTATTGGGACAGGGTCCCTATGGCTACACCTTC
cdr3_aa: CASSLLGQGPYGYTF

clone_size: NA
d_call: NA
v_call: TRBV6-4
j_call: TRBJ2-3
cdr3_nt: TGTGCCAGCAGTGACCAGGGCCCAGATACGCAGTATTTT
cdr3_aa: CASSDQGPDTQYF

clone_size: NA
d_call: NA
v_call: TRBV2
j_call: TRBJ2-3
cdr3_nt: TGTGCCAGCAGTGAGAGGGCCCCAAACCTATCAGATACGCAGTATTTT
cdr3_aa: CASSERAPNLSDTQYF

clone_size: NA
d_call: TRBD2
v_call: TRBV9
j_call: TRBJ2-5
cdr3_nt: TGTGCCAGCAGCCTTGGGGGGGCTAGCGGGAGCCCCGAGACCCAGTACTTC
cdr3_aa: CASSLGGASGSPETQYF

clone_size: NA
d_call: TRBD1
v_call: TRBV13
j_call: TRBJ2-7
cdr3_nt: TGTGCCAGCAGCAGACAGGGGTTCTACGAGCAGTACTTC
cdr3_aa: CASSRQGFYEQYF

clone_size: NA
d_call: TRBD1
v_call: TRBV6-1
j_call: TRBJ1-3
cdr3_nt: TGTGCCAGCAGTGATGGGACAGGGGCCGGAAACACCATATATTTT
cdr3_aa: CASSDGTGAGNTIYF

clone_size: NA
d_call: NA
v_call: TRBV2
j_call: TRBJ2-7
cdr3_nt: TGTGCCAGCGGCCAGGACAGTTCCTACGAGCAGTACTTC
cdr3_aa: CASGQDSSYEQYF

clone_size: NA
d_call: NA
v_call: TRBV2
j_call: TRBJ2-1
cdr3_nt: TGTGCCAGCAACGACCCCCAGACAGGACGAAACAATGAGCAGTTCTTC
cdr3_aa: CASNDPQTGRNNEQFF

clone_size: NA
d_call: NA
v_call: TRBV6-5
j_call: TRBJ1-4
cdr3_nt: TGTGCCAGCAGTTATCTAACGAATGAAAAACTGTTTTTT
cdr3_aa: CASSYLTNEKLFF

clone_size: NA
d_call: NA
v_call: TRBV5-1
j_call: TRBJ1-1
cdr3_nt: TGCGCCAGCAGCTCGCTCGACACTGTGAACACTGAAGCTTTCTTT
cdr3_aa: CASSSLDTVNTEAFF

clone_size: NA
d_call: TRBD1
v_call: TRBV7-9
j_call: TRBJ2-3
cdr3_nt: TGTGCCAGCAGCCTAAACCAGGGGGCTAATACGCAGTATTTT
cdr3_aa: CASSLNQGANTQYF

clone_size: NA
d_call: NA
v_call: TRBV6-5
j_call: TRBJ2-7
cdr3_nt: TGTGCCAGCAACAACGTCGGGGGCGAGCAGTACTTC
cdr3_aa: CASNNVGGEQYF

clone_size: NA
d_call: NA
v_call: TRBV28
j_call: TRBJ1-1
cdr3_nt: TGTGCCAGCGTAATGAAACCTGGACAAAGAGCTTTCTTT
cdr3_aa: CASVMKPGQRAFF

clone_size: NA
d_call: TRBD1
v_call: TRBV7-9
j_call: TRBJ2-1
cdr3_nt: TGTGCCAGCAGCGCATTCCTGACAGGGGCCCAAGAGCAGTTCTTC
cdr3_aa: CASSAFLTGAQEQFF

clone_size: NA
d_call: TRBD2
v_call: TRBV13
j_call: TRBJ2-1
cdr3_nt: TGTGCCAGCAGCTCCGGGACTAGCGATTACAATGAGCAGTTCTTC
cdr3_aa: CASSSGTSDYNEQFF

clone_size: NA
d_call: TRBD1
v_call: TRBV30
j_call: TRBJ1-2
cdr3_nt: TGTGCCTGGAGCAGGGGGCATGGCTACACCTTC
cdr3_aa: CAWSRGHGYTF

clone_size: NA
d_call: TRBD2
v_call: TRBV6-6
j_call: TRBJ2-7
cdr3_nt: TGTGCCAGCAGGACGCGGGGGGGCTCCGACGAGCAGTACTTC
cdr3_aa: CASRTRGGSDEQYF

clone_size: NA
d_call: TRBD1
v_call: TRBV27
j_call: TRBJ2-6
cdr3_nt: TGTGCCAGCGGACAGGGGCCCTTCTCTGGGGCCAACGTCCTGACTTTC
cdr3_aa: CASGQGPFSGANVLTF

clone_size: NA
d_call: TRBD2
v_call: TRBV2
j_call: TRBJ2-1
cdr3_nt: TGTGCCAGCAGTGCCCGGACTAGCGGGAGCGGCAATGAGCAGTTCTTC
cdr3_aa: CASSARTSGSGNEQFF

clone_size: NA
d_call: NA
v_call: TRBV2
j_call: TRBJ2-3
cdr3_nt: TGTGCCAGCAAGGTGGGAGCGGGTCTTGATACGCAGTATTTT
cdr3_aa: CASKVGAGLDTQYF

clone_size: NA
d_call: NA
v_call: TRBV6-1
j_call: TRBJ1-2
cdr3_nt: TGTGCCAGCAGCCTGGACAGCAACTATGGCTACACCTTC
cdr3_aa: CASSLDSNYGYTF

clone_size: NA
d_call: TRBD1
v_call: TRBV18
j_call: TRBJ1-1
cdr3_nt: TGTGCCAGCTCACCGACGAGAAACAGGGGGGGGCTGAACACTGAAGCTTTCTTT
cdr3_aa: CASSPTRNRGGLNTEAFF

clone_size: NA
d_call: TRBD1
v_call: TRBV2
j_call: TRBJ2-3
cdr3_nt: TGTGCCAGCGGGGACAGGGATGTCCCAGATACGCAGTATTTT
cdr3_aa: CASGDRDVPDTQYF

clone_size: NA
d_call: NA
v_call: TRBV30
j_call: TRBJ2-2
cdr3_nt: TGTGCCTGGAGGGGGAGGCAAAACACCGGGGAGCTGTTTTTT
cdr3_aa: CAWRGRQNTGELFF

clone_size: NA
d_call: NA
v_call: TRBV21-1
j_call: TRBJ2-1
cdr3_nt: TGTGCCAGCAACCCAAACTGCACGAGGGGGAATGAGCAGTTCTTC
cdr3_aa: CASNPNCTRGNEQFF

clone_size: NA
d_call: TRBD1
v_call: TRBV27
j_call: TRBJ1-3
cdr3_nt: TGTGCCAGCAGTTTATCAGGGGGCACGGACACCATATATTTT
cdr3_aa: CASSLSGGTDTIYF

clone_size: once
d_call: TRBD2
v_call: TRBV6-1
j_call: TRBJ2-3
cdr3_nt: TGTGCCAGCATTTCACTAGCGGGGAATACAGATACGCAGTATTTT
cdr3_aa: CASISLAGNTDTQYF

clone_size: NA
d_call: NA
v_call: TRBV30
j_call: TRBJ1-1
cdr3_nt: TGTGCCTGGAGTGCTGGGGGGAGCGTAGCTTTCTTT
cdr3_aa: CAWSAGGSVAFF

clone_size: NA
d_call: NA
v_call: TRBV11-1
j_call: TRBJ2-3
cdr3_nt: TGTGCCAGCAGCTTCGGCGCCTCCGGGGGCACAGATACGCAGTATTTT
cdr3_aa: CASSFGASGGTDTQYF

clone_size: NA
d_call: NA
v_call: TRBV19
j_call: TRBJ2-1
cdr3_nt: TGTGCCAGTAACGGGGGTCCCTACAATGAGCAGTTCTTC
cdr3_aa: CASNGGPYNEQFF

clone_size: NA
d_call: TRBD1
v_call: TRBV5-4
j_call: TRBJ2-7
cdr3_nt: TGTGCCAGCAGCCCCCGGGACAGGTCCTACGAGCAGTACTTC
cdr3_aa: CASSPRDRSYEQYF

clone_size: few
d_call: NA
v_call: TRBV28
j_call: TRBJ1-1
cdr3_nt: TGTGCCAGCAGTCCAACAGGGTTGGTATACACTGAAGCTTTCTTT
cdr3_aa: CASSPTGLVYTEAFF

clone_size: once
d_call: TRBD1
v_call: TRBV10-1
j_call: TRBJ1-4
cdr3_nt: TGCGCCAGCAGTGCCAGGGGGAATGAAAAACTGTTTTTT
cdr3_aa: CASSARGNEKLFF

clone_size: NA
d_call: TRBD1
v_call: TRBV19
j_call: TRBJ2-7
cdr3_nt: TGTGCCAGTAGTCCGGGACAGAAACTAGGATACGAGCAGTACTTC
cdr3_aa: CASSPGQKLGYEQYF

clone_size: NA
d_call: NA
v_call: TRBV4-1
j_call: TRBJ1-1
cdr3_nt: TGCGCCAGCAGCCAAGCGTTCCCTTTATCCACTGAAGCTTTCTTT
cdr3_aa: CASSQAFPLSTEAFF

clone_size: once
d_call: NA
v_call: TRBV7-9
j_call: TRBJ1-4
cdr3_nt: TGTGCCAGCAGCAGCCTAGAGGAAAAACTGTTTTTT
cdr3_aa: CASSSLEEKLFF

clone_size: NA
d_call: TRBD1
v_call: TRBV30
j_call: TRBJ1-5
cdr3_nt: TGTGCCTGGAATCAGGGGGGACAGCCCCAGCATTTT
cdr3_aa: CAWNQGGQPQHF

clone_size: NA
d_call: TRBD2
v_call: TRBV27
j_call: TRBJ2-2
cdr3_nt: TGTGCCAGCAGTGACGGGACTAGCGGGAGGCCCGGGGAGCTGTTTTTT
cdr3_aa: CASSDGTSGRPGELFF

clone_size: NA
d_call: TRBD2
v_call: TRBV6-4
j_call: TRBJ2-3
cdr3_nt: TGTGCCAGCAGTGAGCTAGCGGGAGGAGATACGCAGTATTTT
cdr3_aa: CASSELAGGDTQYF

clone_size: few
d_call: NA
v_call: TRBV5-1
j_call: TRBJ1-2
cdr3_nt: TGCGCCAGCAGCTTGGTGACACCTTCTAACTATGGCTACACCTTC
cdr3_aa: CASSLVTPSNYGYTF

clone_size: NA
d_call: TRBD1
v_call: TRBV4-1
j_call: TRBJ2-7
cdr3_nt: TGCGCCAGCAGCCAAGCCGGGACAGGGGCTTACGAGCAGTACTTC
cdr3_aa: CASSQAGTGAYEQYF

clone_size: NA
d_call: TRBD1
v_call: TRBV5-4
j_call: TRBJ2-5
cdr3_nt: TGTGCCAGCAGCTCTCTGACAGGGGACTTGGCCCAGTACTTC
cdr3_aa: CASSSLTGDLAQYF

clone_size: NA
d_call: NA
v_call: TRBV27
j_call: TRBJ2-7
cdr3_nt: TGTGCCAGCAGTTATGACGGGGAGTACTACGAGCAGTACTTC
cdr3_aa: CASSYDGEYYEQYF

clone_size: NA
d_call: NA
v_call: TRBV9
j_call: TRBJ1-4
cdr3_nt: TGTGCCAGCAGCGAACAGGGAGGGGGTGAAAAACTGTTTTTT
cdr3_aa: CASSEQGGGEKLFF

clone_size: NA
d_call: NA
v_call: TRBV30
j_call: TRBJ1-1
cdr3_nt: TGTGCCTGGAGTAGGAAGGGGCGGACTGAAGCTTTCTTT
cdr3_aa: CAWSRKGRTEAFF

clone_size: NA
d_call: NA
v_call: TRBV6-1
j_call: TRBJ2-7
cdr3_nt: TGTGCCAGCGTAGACTACGAGCAGTACTTC
cdr3_aa: CASVDYEQYF

clone_size: NA
d_call: TRBD1
v_call: TRBV6-4
j_call: TRBJ2-3
cdr3_nt: TGTGCCAGCAGTGGATCAGGGGGCGCGACAGATACGCAGTATTTT
cdr3_aa: CASSGSGGATDTQYF

clone_size: once
d_call: TRBD2
v_call: TRBV7-9
j_call: TRBJ2-7
cdr3_nt: TGTGCCAGCAGCTTAAAAGGGGAGGGGTACGAGCAGTACTTC
cdr3_aa: CASSLKGEGYEQYF

clone_size: NA
d_call: NA
v_call: TRBV5-1
j_call: TRBJ2-2
cdr3_nt: TGCGCCAGCACCCCCGACGTCCTAGACCTCTCCGGGGAGCTGTTTTTT
cdr3_aa: CASTPDVLDLSGELFF

clone_size: NA
d_call: NA
v_call: TRBV6-6
j_call: TRBJ2-2
cdr3_nt: TGTGCCAGCAGTTACCCCCGGGGGAGGACCGGGGAGCTGTTTTTT
cdr3_aa: CASSYPRGRTGELFF

clone_size: NA
d_call: TRBD1
v_call: TRBV15
j_call: TRBJ2-5
cdr3_nt: TGTGCCACCAGCCCCCTATTAAGACAGGGCCAGTACCAAGAGACCCAGTACTTC
cdr3_aa: CATSPLLRQGQYQETQYF

clone_size: NA
d_call: NA
v_call: TRBV10-1
j_call: TRBJ2-2
cdr3_nt: TGCGCCAGCAGTGGCTTTACCGGACAGCTAAACACCGGGGAGCTGTTTTTT
cdr3_aa: CASSGFTGQLNTGELFF